The sequence of this T cell receptor beta chain was determined in a study of CD8 T cells in ankylosing spondylitis. TCRdb processed the 5' RACE reads anew with MiXCR; each CDR3 protein has one entry. The table shows just over 350,000 distinct CDR3 sequences, with 20% occurring only once. This clonotype was counted between two and nine times. The receptor's source is a male donor with ankylosing spondylitis or in good health (not recorded which). The sequencing sample was made of blood, either unsorted or a sorted T cell fraction (not recorded which).

The CDR3 DNA reads TGTGCCAGCAGTCCCGGGACCGAGACTAACTATGGCTACACCTTC. Its translation is CASSPGTETNYGYTF. The chain has TRBV28 and TRBJ1-2; maybe TRBD1 (5 bases). CDR1 and CDR2 from the germline V gene are MDHEN and SYDVKM. Between the trimmed V and J ends, which lost 5 bases and 0 bases, there was a span of 13 bases. The CDR3 length is 15 residues.